Listed here are 5 T cell receptor beta chains from one sample, sequenced in a study of Graves' ophthalmopathy and Graves' hyperthyroidism listed by TCRdb under 2018. Sequencing instrument: Illumina HiSeq 2000. For repertoire sequencing, the TCR beta CDR3 regions were amplified from RNA transcripts. HTBI primers and the Qiagen OneStep RT-PCR kit were used in a first-round RT-PCR, which was followed by a second-round multiplex PCR, size selection and purification. The public reads were reanalyzed by TCRdb: fastp trimming at Q25, MiXCR alignment, in-frame beta chains only. Merged by CDR3 protein, the rows form single entries marked with the most common genes and DNA. A total of approximately 1.2 million distinct CDR3 sequences appear in this sample, about 38% of them only once. Roughly 11% of the sample is in the top ten clones. Sequenced input: peripheral blood or thyroid tissue (not recorded which). The receptors stem from an adult man with Graves' hyperthyroidism.

This clonotype appeared many times. V is TRBV5-1 and J is TRBJ1-1; 11 bases fit TRBD1. The V gene's germline CDR1 is SGHRS and CDR2 YFSETQ. The CDR3 runs to 15 residues. Trimming took 3 bases from V and 4 from J; bases not matched to a gene: 5. This CDR3 is CASSWSGTGGTEAFF. CDR3 nucleotides: TGCGCCAGCAGCTGGTCCGGGACAGGGGGCACTGAAGCTTTCTTT.

The J gene is TRBJ2-5, the V gene TRBV7-2; 9 bases align to TRBD2. From germline, CDR1 is SGHTA and CDR2 FQGNSA. The CDR3 spans 15 residues. V trimming: 0 bases; J trimming: 4 bases; junction bases outside the gene matches: 3. DNA for the CDR3: TGTGCCAGCAGCTTAGCAGGTAGCGGGAGAGAGACCCAGTACTTC. This codes for CASSLAGSGRETQYF.

This clonotype was recorded many times. The chain combines TRBV9 with TRBJ1-3; TRBD1 matches at 8 bases. This CDR3 contains 15 residues. The trim removed 3 bases at V and 1 base at J, leaving 3 bases unmatched. Looked up from germline, CDR1 is SGDLS and CDR2 is YYNGEE. The CDR3 here is CASSGQGWSGNTIYF. CDR3 nucleotide sequence: TGTGCCAGCAGCGGACAGGGGTGGTCTGGAAACACCATATATTTT.

This clonotype was found many times. The V and J genes are TRBV12-3 or TRBV12-4 and TRBJ2-6, with D possibly TRBD1 on 7 matching bases. The V end was cut by 3 bases, the J end by 4 bases, with 13 bases between. The CDR3 length is 16 residues. In nucleotides, the CDR3 is TGTGCCAGCAGTTTTCAGGGGGGATCAGGGGCCAACGTCCTGACTTTC. It yields the protein CASSFQGGSGANVLTF.

This clonotype was picked up many times. J is TRBJ2-7 and V is TRBV7-2; TRBD1 aligns across 8 bases. From germline, CDR1 is SGHTA and CDR2 FQGNSA. CDR3 size: 14 residues. V lost 6 bases, J lost 4 bases, and 8 bases stayed unmatched. The CDR3 sequence is CASSPRQGPYEQYF. CDR3 sequence (DNA): TGTGCCAGCAGTCCCCGACAGGGGCCGTACGAGCAGTACTTC. Using reference TRBV7-2 and TRBJ2-7 for the parts outside the CDR3, the full variable domain is GAGVSQSPSNKVTEKGKDVELRCDPISGHTALYWYRQSLGQGLEFLIYFQGNSAPDKSGLPSDRFSAERTGGSVSTLTIQRTQQEDSAVYLCASSPRQGPYEQYFGPGTRLTVT.